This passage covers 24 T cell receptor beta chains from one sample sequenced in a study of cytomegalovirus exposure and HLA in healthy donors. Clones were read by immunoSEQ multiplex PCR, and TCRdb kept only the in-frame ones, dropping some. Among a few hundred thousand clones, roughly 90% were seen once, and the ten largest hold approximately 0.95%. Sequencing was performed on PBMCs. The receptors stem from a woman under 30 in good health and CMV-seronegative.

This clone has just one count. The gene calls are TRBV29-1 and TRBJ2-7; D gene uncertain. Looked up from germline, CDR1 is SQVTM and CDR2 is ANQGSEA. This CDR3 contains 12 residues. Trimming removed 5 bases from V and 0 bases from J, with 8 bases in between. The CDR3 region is CSVLVSSYEQYF. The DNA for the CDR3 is TGCAGCGTTCTGGTCAGCTCCTACGAGCAGTACTTC.

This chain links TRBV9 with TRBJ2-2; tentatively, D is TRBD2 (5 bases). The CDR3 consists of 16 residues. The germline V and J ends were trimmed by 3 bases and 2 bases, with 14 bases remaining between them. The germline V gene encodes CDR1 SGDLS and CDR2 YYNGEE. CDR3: CASSGGLASNTGELFF. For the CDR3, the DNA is TGTGCCAGCAGCGGCGGGTTAGCGAGCAACACCGGGGAGCTGTTTTTT.

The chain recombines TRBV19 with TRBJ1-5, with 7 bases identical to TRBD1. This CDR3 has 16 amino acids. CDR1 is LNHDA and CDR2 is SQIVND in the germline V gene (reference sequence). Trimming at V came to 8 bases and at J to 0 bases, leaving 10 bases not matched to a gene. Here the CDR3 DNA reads TGTGCCAGTTCTGACAGGGCTGACTATAGCAATCAGCCCCAGCATTTT. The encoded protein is CASSDRADYSNQPQHF.

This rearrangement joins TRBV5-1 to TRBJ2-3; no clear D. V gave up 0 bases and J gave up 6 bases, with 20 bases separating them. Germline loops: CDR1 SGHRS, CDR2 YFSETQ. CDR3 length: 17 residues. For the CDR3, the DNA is TGCGCCAGCAGCTTGGCAACGGCGGCATACCCCTCCGATACGCAGTATTTT. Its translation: CASSLATAAYPSDTQYF.

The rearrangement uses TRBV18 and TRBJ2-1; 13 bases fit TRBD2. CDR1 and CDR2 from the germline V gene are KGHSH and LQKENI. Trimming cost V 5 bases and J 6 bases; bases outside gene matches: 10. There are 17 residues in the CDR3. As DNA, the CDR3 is TGTGCCAGCTCAGCTAATACAGGGACTAGCGGGGTCAATGAGCAGTTCTTC. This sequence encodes CASSANTGTSGVNEQFF.

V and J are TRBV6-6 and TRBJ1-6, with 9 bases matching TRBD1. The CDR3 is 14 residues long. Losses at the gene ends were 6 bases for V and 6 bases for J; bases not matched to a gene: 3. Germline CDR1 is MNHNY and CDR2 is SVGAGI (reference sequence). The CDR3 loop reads CASSGTGSNSPLHF. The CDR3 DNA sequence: TGTGCCAGCAGCGGGACAGGGTCTAATTCACCCCTCCACTTT.

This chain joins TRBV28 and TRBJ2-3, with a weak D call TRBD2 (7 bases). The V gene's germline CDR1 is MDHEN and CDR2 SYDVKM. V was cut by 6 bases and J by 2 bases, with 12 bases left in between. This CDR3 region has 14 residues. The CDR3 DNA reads TGTGCCAGCAGCAGAGGGGGGGTCACAGATACGCAGTATTTT. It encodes CASSRGGVTDTQYF.

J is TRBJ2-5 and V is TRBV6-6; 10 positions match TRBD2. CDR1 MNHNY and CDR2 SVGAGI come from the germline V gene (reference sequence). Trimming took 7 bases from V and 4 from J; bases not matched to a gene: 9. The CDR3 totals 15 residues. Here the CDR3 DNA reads TGTGCCAGCAAGGGAGCGGGAGGGCCGGGAGAGACCCAGTACTTC. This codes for CASKGAGGPGETQYF.

CDR3: CAWRDRGRGYTF. The CDR3 bases are TGTGCCTGGAGGGACAGGGGGCGGGGCTACACCTTC. This chain links TRBV30 with TRBJ1-2; 11 nucleotides line up with TRBD1. Germline V CDR1 and CDR2: GTSNPN, SVGIG (reference sequence). V was clipped by 3 bases and J by 8 bases; unmatched bases: 2. The CDR3 has 12 amino acids.

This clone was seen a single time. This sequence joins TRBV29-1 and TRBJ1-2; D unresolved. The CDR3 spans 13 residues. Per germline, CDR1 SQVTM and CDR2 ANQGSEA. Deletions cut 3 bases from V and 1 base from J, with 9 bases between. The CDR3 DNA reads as TGCAGCGTTGATGCCAACTTTAACTATGGCTACACCTTC. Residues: CSVDANFNYGYTF.

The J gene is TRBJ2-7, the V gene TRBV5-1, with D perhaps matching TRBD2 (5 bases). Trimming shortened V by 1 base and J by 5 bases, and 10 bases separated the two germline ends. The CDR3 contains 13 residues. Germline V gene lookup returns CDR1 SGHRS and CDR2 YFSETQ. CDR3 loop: CASSLSGVNEQYF. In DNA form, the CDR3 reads TGCGCCAGCAGCTTGTCCGGGGTGAACGAGCAGTACTTC. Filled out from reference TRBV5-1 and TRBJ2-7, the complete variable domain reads KAGVTQTPRYLIKTRGQQVTLSCSPISGHRSVSWYQQTPGQGLQFLFEYFSETQRNKGNFPGRFSGRQFSNSRSEMNVSTLELGDSALYLCASSLSGVNEQYFGPGTRLTVT.

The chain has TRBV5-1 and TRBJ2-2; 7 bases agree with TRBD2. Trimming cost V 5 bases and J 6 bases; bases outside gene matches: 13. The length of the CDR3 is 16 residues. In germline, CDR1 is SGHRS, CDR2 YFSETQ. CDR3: CASRAAGVAASGELFF. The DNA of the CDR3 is TGCGCCAGCAGAGCGGCGGGGGTAGCGGCGTCCGGGGAGCTGTTTTTT.

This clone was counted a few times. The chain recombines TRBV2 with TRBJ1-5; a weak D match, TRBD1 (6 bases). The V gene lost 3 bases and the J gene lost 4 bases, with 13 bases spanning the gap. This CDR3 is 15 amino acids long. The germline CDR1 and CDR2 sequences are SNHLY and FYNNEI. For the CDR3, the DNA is TGTGCCAGCAGTGAGTCCGGGACAACGAATCAGCCCCAGCATTTT. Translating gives CASSESGTTNQPQHF.

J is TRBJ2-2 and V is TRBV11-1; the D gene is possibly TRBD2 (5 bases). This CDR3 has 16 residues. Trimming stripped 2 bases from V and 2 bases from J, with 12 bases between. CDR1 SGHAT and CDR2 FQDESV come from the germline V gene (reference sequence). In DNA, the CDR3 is TGTGCCAGCAGCTTAATCCGGGAATCCAACACCGGGGAGCTGTTTTTT. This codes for CASSLIRESNTGELFF.

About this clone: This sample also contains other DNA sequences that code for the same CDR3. The CDR3 reads CASSLGGYGYTF. CDR3 bases: TGTGCCAGCAGTTTAGGCGGCTATGGCTACACCTTC. The genes are TRBV28 and TRBJ1-2; no clear D gene. This CDR3 contains 12 residues. The germline V gene has CDR1 MDHEN and CDR2 SYDVKM. Trimming stripped 2 bases from V and 4 bases from J, with 5 bases between.

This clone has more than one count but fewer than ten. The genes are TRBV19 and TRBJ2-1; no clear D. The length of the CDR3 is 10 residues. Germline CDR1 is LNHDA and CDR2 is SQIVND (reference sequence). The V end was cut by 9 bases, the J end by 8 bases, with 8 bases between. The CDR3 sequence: CASGVDEQFF. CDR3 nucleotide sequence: TGTGCCAGCGGTGTGGATGAGCAGTTCTTC.

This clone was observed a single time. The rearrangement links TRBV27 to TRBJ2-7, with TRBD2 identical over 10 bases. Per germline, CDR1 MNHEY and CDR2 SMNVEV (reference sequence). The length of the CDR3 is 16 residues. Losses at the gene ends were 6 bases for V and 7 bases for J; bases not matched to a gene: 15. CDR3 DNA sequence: TGTGCCAGCAGATTCCCGCGGCTAGCGGGAGTACGAGAGCAGTACTTC. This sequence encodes CASRFPRLAGVREQYF.

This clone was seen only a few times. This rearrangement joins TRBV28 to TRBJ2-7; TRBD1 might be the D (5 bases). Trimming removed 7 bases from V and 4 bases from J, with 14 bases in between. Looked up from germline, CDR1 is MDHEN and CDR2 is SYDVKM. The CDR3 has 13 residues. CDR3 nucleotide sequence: TGTGCCAGCACCCCGAGTCCAGGGTACGAGCAGTACTTC. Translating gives CASTPSPGYEQYF.

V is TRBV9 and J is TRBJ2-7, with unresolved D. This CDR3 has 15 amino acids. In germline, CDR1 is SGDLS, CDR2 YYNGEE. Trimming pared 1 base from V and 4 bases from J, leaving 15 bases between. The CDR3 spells CASSVSEHNTYEQYF. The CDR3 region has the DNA TGTGCCAGCAGCGTAAGCGAGCACAATACTTACGAGCAGTACTTC.

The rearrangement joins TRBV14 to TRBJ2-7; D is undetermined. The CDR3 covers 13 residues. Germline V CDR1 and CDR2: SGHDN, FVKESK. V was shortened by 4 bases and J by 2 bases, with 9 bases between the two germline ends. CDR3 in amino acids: CASSPGSAYEQYF. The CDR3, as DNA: TGTGCCAGCAGCCCAGGATCTGCCTACGAGCAGTACTTC.

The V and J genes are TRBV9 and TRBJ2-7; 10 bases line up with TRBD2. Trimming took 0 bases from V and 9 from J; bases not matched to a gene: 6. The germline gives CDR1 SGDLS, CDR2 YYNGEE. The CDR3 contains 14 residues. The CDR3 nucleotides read TGTGCCAGCAGCGTAGGGCTAGCGGGGGACTCGCAGTACTTC. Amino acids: CASSVGLAGDSQYF.

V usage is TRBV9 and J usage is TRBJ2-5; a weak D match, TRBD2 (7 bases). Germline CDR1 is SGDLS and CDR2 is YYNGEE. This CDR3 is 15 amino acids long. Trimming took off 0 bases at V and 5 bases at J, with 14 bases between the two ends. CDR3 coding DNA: TGTGCCAGCAGCGTAGCTGAGGGGGGAGGGGAGACCCAGTACTTC. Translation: CASSVAEGGGETQYF.

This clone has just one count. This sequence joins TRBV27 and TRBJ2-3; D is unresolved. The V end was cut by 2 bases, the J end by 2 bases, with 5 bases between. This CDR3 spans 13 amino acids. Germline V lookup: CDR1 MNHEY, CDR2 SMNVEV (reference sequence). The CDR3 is CASSLGHTDTQYF. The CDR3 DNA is TGTGCCAGCAGTTTAGGCCACACAGATACGCAGTATTTT.

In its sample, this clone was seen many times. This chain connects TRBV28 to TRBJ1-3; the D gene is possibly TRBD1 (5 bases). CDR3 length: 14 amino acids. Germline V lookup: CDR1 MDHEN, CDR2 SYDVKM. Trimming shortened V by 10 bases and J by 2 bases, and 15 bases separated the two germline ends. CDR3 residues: CATNRGGTGNTIYF. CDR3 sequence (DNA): TGTGCCACCAACCGGGGGGGGACTGGAAACACCATATATTTT.